This TCR beta chain was recovered during a study of T-cell reconstitution after alpha-beta-depleted transplantation in children. This clonotype was observed at least ten times. Construction of the TCRbeta library involved unique molecular identifiers. TCRdb reprocessed the PCR reads with MiXCR, giving one entry per CDR3 protein. Of 190,000 or so distinct CDR3 sequences in the sample, 13% to 15% were seen once. The receptor was derived from a human donor who donated a stem cell graft to a child with acute lymphoblastic leukemia. This specimen consisted of PBMCs from the stem cell graft donor, obtained from the stem cell graft.

Here the CDR3 DNA reads TGTGCCAGCAGTTTATCACGTCGGCTATCTTACGAGCAGTACTTC. It codes for CASSLSRRLSYEQYF. The V gene is TRBV12-3 or TRBV12-4, the J gene TRBJ2-7; no firm D call. V was shortened by 2 bases and J by 4 bases, with 15 bases between the two germline ends. The CDR3 contains 15 residues.